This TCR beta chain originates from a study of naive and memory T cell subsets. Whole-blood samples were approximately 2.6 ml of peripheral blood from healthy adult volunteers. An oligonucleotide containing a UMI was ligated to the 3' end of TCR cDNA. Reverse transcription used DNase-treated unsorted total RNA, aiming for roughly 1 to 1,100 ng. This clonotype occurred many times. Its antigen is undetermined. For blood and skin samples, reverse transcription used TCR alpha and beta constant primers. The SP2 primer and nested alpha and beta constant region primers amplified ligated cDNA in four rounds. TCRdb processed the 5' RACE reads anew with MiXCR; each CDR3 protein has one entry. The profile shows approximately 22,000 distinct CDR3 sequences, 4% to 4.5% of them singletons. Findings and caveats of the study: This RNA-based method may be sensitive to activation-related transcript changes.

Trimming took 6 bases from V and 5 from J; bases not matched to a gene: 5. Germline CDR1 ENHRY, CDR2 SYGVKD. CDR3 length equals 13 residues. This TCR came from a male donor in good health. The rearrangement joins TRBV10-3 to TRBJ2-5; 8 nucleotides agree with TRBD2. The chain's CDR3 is CAISRGGGETQYF. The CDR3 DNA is TGTGCCATCAGCCGGGGGGGAGGTGAGACCCAGTACTTC.